Below, 19 T cell receptor beta chains from the same sample are listed, as sequenced in a study of blood T cell repertoires in COVID-19. Measured with immunoSEQ multiplex PCR; TCRdb has only the in-frame clones, and not every one. Among around 62,000 clones, under 95% were seen once, and the ten largest hold approximately 2.6%. Specimen: peripheral blood. The source is a man in his 70s with active COVID-19.

The gene calls are TRBV6-4 and TRBJ2-5; 8 bases line up with TRBD2. V dropped 5 bases and J dropped 3; count of bases not matched to a gene: 5. The CDR3 has 14 residues. The germline gives CDR1 MRHNA, CDR2 SNTAGT. CDR3 coding DNA: TGTGCCAGCAGTTTATCCGGGGGGGAAGAGACCCAGTACTTC. As protein: CASSLSGGEETQYF.

This clone was recorded only once. The V call is TRBV5-8, the J call TRBJ1-1, with 7 bases that match TRBD1. V trimming: 1 base; J trimming: 6 bases; junction bases outside the gene matches: 6. CDR3 length: 14 residues. The germline V gene has CDR1 SGHTS and CDR2 YDEGEE. CDR3 residues: CASSLRQGVAEAFF. In DNA form, the CDR3 reads TGTGCCAGCAGCTTGCGGCAGGGGGTTGCTGAAGCTTTCTTT.

The chain combines TRBV6-5 with TRBJ2-3, with 7 nucleotides matching TRBD2. Germline loops: CDR1 MNHEY, CDR2 SVGAGI. CDR3 length: 15 residues. The J segment lost 6 bases and the V segment lost 6 bases, leaving 12 bases of the junction unmatched. The CDR3 bases are TGTGCCAGCAGACCGGGTAGCGGGCGCCAGGATACGCAGTATTTT. Its protein is CASRPGSGRQDTQYF.

On this clone: At one end the junction does not follow the germline gene, possibly because of a read error. The genes are TRBV7-7 and TRBJ2-2, with D possibly being TRBD2 (5 bases). Per germline, CDR1 SSHAT and CDR2 FNYEAQ (reference sequence). This CDR3 is built from 15 residues. CDR3 residues: CASSPGKYDTGELFF. For the CDR3, the DNA is TGTGCTAGCAGTCCGGGGAAGTACGACACCGGGGAGCTGTTTTTT.

The V gene is TRBV19, the J gene TRBJ1-6; no clear D. CDR1 LNHDA and CDR2 SQIVND come from the germline V gene (reference sequence). This CDR3 spans 15 amino acids. Trimming took 5 bases from V and 8 from J, leaving 16 bases between them. CDR3 bases: TGTGCCAGTAGTGCCTACGCGGGTAGGTATTCACCCCTCCACTTT. It codes for CASSAYAGRYSPLHF.

This clone appeared a single time. The chain carries TRBV4-1 and TRBJ1-1; 7 bases align to TRBD1. V was clipped by 0 bases and J by 0 bases; unmatched bases: 7. CDR3 length: 17 residues. In germline, CDR1 is MGHRA, CDR2 YSYEKL. CDR3 coding DNA: TGCGCCAGCAGCCAAGATCCGACAGGGAATATGAACACTGAAGCTTTCTTT. Residues: CASSQDPTGNMNTEAFF.

J is TRBJ2-5 and V is TRBV28; possibly TRBD2 for D (5 bases). The germline V gene has CDR1 MDHEN and CDR2 SYDVKM. Trimming took off 6 bases at V and 3 bases at J, with 5 bases between the two ends. The CDR3 is 11 residues long. In DNA, the CDR3 is TGTGCCAGCAGGGGAGAAGAGACCCAGTACTTC. This encodes CASRGEETQYF.

The CDR3: CASSVFQGNNSPLHF. As DNA, the CDR3 is TGTGCCAGCAGTGTTTTTCAGGGGAATAATTCACCCCTCCACTTT. The gene calls are TRBV6-4 and TRBJ1-6; the D gene is possibly TRBD1 (6 bases). This CDR3 contains 15 residues. The germline V gene encodes CDR1 MRHNA and CDR2 SNTAGT. The germline V and J ends were trimmed by 4 bases and 5 bases, with 12 bases remaining between them.

V gene TRBV5-6 combines with J gene TRBJ2-7, with TRBD2 matching over 9 bases. The CDR3 covers 16 residues. V was clipped by 1 base and J by 4 bases; unmatched bases: 9. Germline V gene sequence: CDR1 SGHDT, CDR2 YYEEEE. The CDR3 sequence is CASSLLGSGGGYEQYF. CDR3 coding DNA: TGTGCCAGCAGCTTGCTCGGTAGCGGGGGAGGGTACGAGCAGTACTTC.

The chain joins TRBV4-3 to TRBJ2-2; D is undetermined. V was shortened by 2 bases and J by 0 bases, with 4 bases between the two germline ends. Per germline, CDR1 LGHNA and CDR2 YSLEER. The CDR3 consists of 14 residues. DNA for the CDR3: TGCGCCAGCAGCCAACATCCGAACACCGGGGAGCTGTTTTTT. It specifies CASSQHPNTGELFF.

The CDR3 region has the DNA TGTGCCAGCAGCTTAGTCTGGCGGACAGGGACTGTCGGGAACACTGAAGCTTTCTTT. The encoded protein is CASSLVWRTGTVGNTEAFF. The chain has TRBV7-9 and TRBJ1-1; 8 positions agree with TRBD1. Trimming removed 1 base from V and 1 base from J; junction bases left unmatched: 14. Germline CDR1 SEHNR, CDR2 FQNEAQ (reference sequence). The CDR3 sequence is 19 residues long.

The gene calls are TRBV7-6 and TRBJ2-3, with D tentatively TRBD2 (7 bases). Germline assignment: CDR1 SGHVS and CDR2 FNYEAQ. The CDR3 loop spans 18 amino acids. V lost 0 bases and J 0 bases, leaving 16 bases between the germline ends. The CDR3 DNA reads TGTGCCAGCAGCTTAGCTCTGGGGGGGCCCTCTAGCACAGATACGCAGTATTTT. It is translated as CASSLALGGPSSTDTQYF.

The chain combines TRBV13 with TRBJ2-5, with a possible D match to TRBD1 (5 bases). The length of the CDR3 is 14 residues. Germline-derived CDR1 and CDR2 are PRHDT and FYEKMQ (reference sequence). The ends were cut back, 2 bases at V and 0 bases at J, with 7 bases in the middle. The CDR3 is CASSLKGNQETQYF. In nucleotides, the CDR3 is TGTGCCAGCAGCTTAAAGGGGAACCAAGAGACCCAGTACTTC. The full variable domain, completed using reference TRBV13 and TRBJ2-5, is AAGVIQSPRHLIKEKRETATLKCYPIPRHDTVYWYQQGPGQDPQFLISFYEKMQSDKGSIPDRFSAQQFSDYHSELNMSSLELGDSALYFCASSLKGNQETQYFGPGTRLLVL.

The V gene is TRBV2, the J gene TRBJ2-3; maybe TRBD2 (6 bases). The CDR3 length is 17 residues. Per germline, CDR1 SNHLY and CDR2 FYNNEI. Between the trimmed V and J ends, which lost 6 bases and 0 bases, there was a span of 19 bases. This chain's CDR3 is CASRVLGTASSTDTQYF. In DNA, the CDR3 is TGTGCCAGCAGAGTCCTAGGGACTGCGTCTAGCACAGATACGCAGTATTTT.

J is TRBJ1-4 and V is TRBV18; TRBD1 matches 9 bases. This CDR3 spans 15 amino acids. The V and J ends lost 1 base and 7 bases, in that order; junction bases with no gene match: 4. From germline, CDR1 is KGHSH and CDR2 LQKENI. The CDR3 loop is CASSPRSGQGEKLFF. The CDR3 bases are TGTGCCAGCTCACCACGGTCGGGACAGGGTGAAAAACTGTTTTTT.

The chain has TRBV10-3 and TRBJ2-3; tentative D call: TRBD1 (5 bases). Per germline, CDR1 ENHRY and CDR2 SYGVKD. CDR3 length: 14 residues. V was pared by 0 bases and J by 4 bases, with 8 bases between. The CDR3 here is CAISESQGADTQYF. CDR3 bases: TGTGCCATCAGTGAGTCCCAGGGCGCAGATACGCAGTATTTT.

This clone is a singleton in its sample. This chain joins TRBV11-2 and TRBJ1-4; 7 nucleotides align to TRBD1. Germline CDR1 and CDR2: SGHAT and FQNNGV. The CDR3 covers 17 residues. V dropped 2 bases and J dropped 5; count of bases not matched to a gene: 11. The chain's CDR3 is CASSLLAGGNPNEKLFF. DNA for the CDR3: TGTGCCAGCAGCTTACTGGCAGGGGGTAATCCCAATGAAAAACTGTTTTTT.

The V and J genes are TRBV25-1 and TRBJ1-6; D is unresolved. CDR3 size: 16 residues. V gave up 6 bases and J gave up 0 bases, with 12 bases separating them. Per germline, CDR1 MGHDK and CDR2 SYGVNS. This CDR3 is CASRSRSSSYNSPLHF. The CDR3 DNA is TGTGCCAGCAGATCCAGGTCGAGCTCCTATAATTCACCCCTCCACTTT.

V is TRBV19 and J is TRBJ2-4; possibly TRBD1 for D (5 bases). From germline, CDR1 is LNHDA and CDR2 SQIVND (reference sequence). V was pared by 5 bases and J by 5 bases, with 10 bases between. The CDR3 has 13 residues. The CDR3 coding sequence is TGTGCCAGTAGTCTCAAACAGGAAAACATTCAGTACTTC. It translates to CASSLKQENIQYF.